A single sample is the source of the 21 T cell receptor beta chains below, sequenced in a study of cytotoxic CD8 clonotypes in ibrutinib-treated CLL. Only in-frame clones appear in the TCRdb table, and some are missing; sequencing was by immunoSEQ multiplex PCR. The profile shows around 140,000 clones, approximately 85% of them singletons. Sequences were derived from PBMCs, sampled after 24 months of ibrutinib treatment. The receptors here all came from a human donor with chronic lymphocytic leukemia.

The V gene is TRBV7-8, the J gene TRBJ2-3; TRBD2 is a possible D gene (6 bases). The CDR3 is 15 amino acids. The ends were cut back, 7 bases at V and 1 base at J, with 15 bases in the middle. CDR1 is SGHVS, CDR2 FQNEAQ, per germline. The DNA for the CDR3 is TGTGCCAGCACCCACGGAGGGTCGCGCACAGATACGCAGTATTTT. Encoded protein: CASTHGGSRTDTQYF.

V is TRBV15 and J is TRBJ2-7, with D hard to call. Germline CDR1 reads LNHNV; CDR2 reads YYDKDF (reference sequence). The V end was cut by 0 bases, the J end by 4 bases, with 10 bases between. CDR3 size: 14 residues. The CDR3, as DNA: TGTGCCACCAGCAGAGATATAGGTCTGTACGAGCAGTACTTC. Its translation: CATSRDIGLYEQYF.

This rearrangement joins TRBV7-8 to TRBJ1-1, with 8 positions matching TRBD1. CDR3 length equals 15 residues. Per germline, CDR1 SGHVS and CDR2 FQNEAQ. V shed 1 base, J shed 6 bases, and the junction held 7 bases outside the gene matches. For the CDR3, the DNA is TGTGCCAGCAGCTTAGGCAGGGGGCGAGGGGCTGAAGCTTTCTTT. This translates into CASSLGRGRGAEAFF.

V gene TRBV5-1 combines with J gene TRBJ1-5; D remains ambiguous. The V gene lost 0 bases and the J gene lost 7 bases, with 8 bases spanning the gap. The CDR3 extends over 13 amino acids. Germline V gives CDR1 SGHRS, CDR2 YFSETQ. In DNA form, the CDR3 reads TGCGCCAGCAGCTTGGGGGCAGGCCAGCCCCAGCATTTT. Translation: CASSLGAGQPQHF.

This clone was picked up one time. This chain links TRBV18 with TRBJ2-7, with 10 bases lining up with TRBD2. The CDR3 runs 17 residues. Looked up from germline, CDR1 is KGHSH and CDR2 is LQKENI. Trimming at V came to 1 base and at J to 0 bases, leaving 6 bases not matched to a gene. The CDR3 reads CASSPLSGGPNSYEQYF. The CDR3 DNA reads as TGTGCCAGCTCACCACTTAGCGGGGGGCCGAACTCCTACGAGCAGTACTTC.

This chain's CDR3 is CAWSYTGETEAFF. The CDR3 DNA is TGTGCCTGGAGTTATACAGGGGAAACTGAAGCTTTCTTT. This chain connects TRBV30 to TRBJ1-1, with 7 bases matching TRBD1. After removal of 2 bases from V and 5 bases from J, the junction contained 5 bases not matched to a gene. The CDR3 is 13 amino acids. The germline CDR1 and CDR2 sequences are GTSNPN and SVGIG (reference sequence).

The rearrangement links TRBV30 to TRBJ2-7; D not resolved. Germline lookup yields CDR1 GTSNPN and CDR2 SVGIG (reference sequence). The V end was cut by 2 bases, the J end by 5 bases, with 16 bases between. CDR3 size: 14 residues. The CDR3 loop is CAWSSYGPQNEQYF. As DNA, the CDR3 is TGTGCCTGGAGTTCCTACGGCCCTCAAAACGAGCAGTACTTC.

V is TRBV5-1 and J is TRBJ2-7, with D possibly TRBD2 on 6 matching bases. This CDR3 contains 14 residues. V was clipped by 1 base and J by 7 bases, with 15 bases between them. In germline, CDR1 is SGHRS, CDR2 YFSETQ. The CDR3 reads CASSLHGDLGEQYF. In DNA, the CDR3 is TGCGCCAGCAGCTTGCACGGGGACTTGGGGGAGCAGTACTTC.

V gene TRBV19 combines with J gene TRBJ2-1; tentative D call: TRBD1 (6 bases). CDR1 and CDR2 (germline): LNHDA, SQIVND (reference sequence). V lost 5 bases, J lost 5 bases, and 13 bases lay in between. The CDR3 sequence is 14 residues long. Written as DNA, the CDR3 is TGTGCCAGTAGTGACGGACAGACAAACAATGAGCAGTTCTTC. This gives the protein CASSDGQTNNEQFF.

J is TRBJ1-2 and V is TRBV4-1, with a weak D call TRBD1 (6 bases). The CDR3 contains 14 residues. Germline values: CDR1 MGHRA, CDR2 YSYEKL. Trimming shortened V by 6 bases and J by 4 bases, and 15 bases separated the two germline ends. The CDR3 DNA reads TGCGCCAGCAGTACTAGACAGGTGGGCTATGGCTACACCTTC. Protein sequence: CASSTRQVGYGYTF.

For the CDR3, the DNA is TGTGCCAGCAAATGGGTGTCTGGAAACACCATATATTTT. Translating it yields CASKWVSGNTIYF. V gene TRBV2 combines with J gene TRBJ1-3; no clear D. With 7 bases removed from V and 1 base from J, the gap between germline ends came to 8 bases. The CDR3 runs to 13 residues. From germline, CDR1 is SNHLY and CDR2 FYNNEI.

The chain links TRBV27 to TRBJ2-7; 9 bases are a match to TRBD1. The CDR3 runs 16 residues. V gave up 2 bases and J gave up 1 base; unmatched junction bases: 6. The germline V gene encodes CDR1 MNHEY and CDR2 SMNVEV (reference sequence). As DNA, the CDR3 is TGTGCCAGCAGTTTACTCGGGACAGGGAAGTCCTACGAGCAGTACTTC. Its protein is CASSLLGTGKSYEQYF.

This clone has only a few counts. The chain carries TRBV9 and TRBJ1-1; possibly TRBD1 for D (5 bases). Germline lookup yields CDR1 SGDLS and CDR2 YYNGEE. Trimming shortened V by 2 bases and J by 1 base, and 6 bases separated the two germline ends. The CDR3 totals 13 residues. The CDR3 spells CASSVDRNTEAFF. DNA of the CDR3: TGTGCCAGCAGCGTCGACAGGAACACTGAAGCTTTCTTT.

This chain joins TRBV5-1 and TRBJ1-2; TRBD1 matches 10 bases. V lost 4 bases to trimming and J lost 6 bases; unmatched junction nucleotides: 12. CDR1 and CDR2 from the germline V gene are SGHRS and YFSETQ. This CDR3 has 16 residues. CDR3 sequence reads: CASSEGQGGTFDGYTF. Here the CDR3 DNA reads TGCGCCAGCAGCGAAGGACAGGGGGGAACCTTTGATGGCTACACCTTC.

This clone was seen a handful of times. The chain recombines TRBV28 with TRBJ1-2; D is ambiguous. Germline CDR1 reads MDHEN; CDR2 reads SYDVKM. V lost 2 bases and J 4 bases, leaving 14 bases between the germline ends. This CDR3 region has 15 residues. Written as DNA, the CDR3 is TGTGCCAGCAGTTTAGTGGTTTGGGGATCCTATGGCTACACCTTC. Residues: CASSLVVWGSYGYTF.

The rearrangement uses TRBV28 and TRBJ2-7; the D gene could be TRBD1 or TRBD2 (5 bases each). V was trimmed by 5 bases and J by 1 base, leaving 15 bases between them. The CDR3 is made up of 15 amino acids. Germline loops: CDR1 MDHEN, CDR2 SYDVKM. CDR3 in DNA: TGTGCCAGCAGTGTCGCCGGGACGGCTTCCTACGAGCAGTACTTC. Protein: CASSVAGTASYEQYF.

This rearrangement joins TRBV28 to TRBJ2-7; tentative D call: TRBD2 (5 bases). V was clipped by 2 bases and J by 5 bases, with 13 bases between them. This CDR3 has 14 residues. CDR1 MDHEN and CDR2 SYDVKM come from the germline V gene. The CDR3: CASSLTSRRNEQYF. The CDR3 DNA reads TGTGCCAGCAGTTTAACGAGCCGGAGGAACGAGCAGTACTTC.

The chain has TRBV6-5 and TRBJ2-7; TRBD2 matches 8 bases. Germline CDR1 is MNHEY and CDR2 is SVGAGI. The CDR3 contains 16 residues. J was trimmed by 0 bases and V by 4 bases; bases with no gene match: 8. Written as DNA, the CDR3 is TGTGCCAGCAGTTTCGGGGGGGGCGGCTCCTCCTACGAGCAGTACTTC. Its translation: CASSFGGGGSSYEQYF.

The CDR3 loop reads CASSEWLPGSTDTQYF. The CDR3 DNA reads TGTGCCAGCAGTGAATGGTTGCCGGGAAGCACAGATACGCAGTATTTT. This chain links TRBV25-1 with TRBJ2-3; tentatively, D is TRBD2 (5 bases). Germline lookup yields CDR1 MGHDK and CDR2 SYGVNS. Trimming took 1 base from V and 0 from J, leaving 11 bases between them. The CDR3 has 16 amino acids.

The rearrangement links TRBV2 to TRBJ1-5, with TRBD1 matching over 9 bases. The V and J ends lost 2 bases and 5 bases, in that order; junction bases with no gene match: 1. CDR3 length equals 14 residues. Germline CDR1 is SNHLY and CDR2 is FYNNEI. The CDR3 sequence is CASSERTGDQPQHF. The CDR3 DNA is TGTGCCAGCAGTGAAAGGACAGGGGATCAGCCCCAGCATTTT.

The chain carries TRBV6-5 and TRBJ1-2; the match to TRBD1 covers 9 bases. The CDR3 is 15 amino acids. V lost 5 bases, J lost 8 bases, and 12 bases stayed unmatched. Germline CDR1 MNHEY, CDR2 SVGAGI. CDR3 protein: CASSPLGQGGYGYTF. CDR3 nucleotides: TGTGCCAGCAGTCCCCTGGGACAGGGAGGTTACGGCTACACCTTC.